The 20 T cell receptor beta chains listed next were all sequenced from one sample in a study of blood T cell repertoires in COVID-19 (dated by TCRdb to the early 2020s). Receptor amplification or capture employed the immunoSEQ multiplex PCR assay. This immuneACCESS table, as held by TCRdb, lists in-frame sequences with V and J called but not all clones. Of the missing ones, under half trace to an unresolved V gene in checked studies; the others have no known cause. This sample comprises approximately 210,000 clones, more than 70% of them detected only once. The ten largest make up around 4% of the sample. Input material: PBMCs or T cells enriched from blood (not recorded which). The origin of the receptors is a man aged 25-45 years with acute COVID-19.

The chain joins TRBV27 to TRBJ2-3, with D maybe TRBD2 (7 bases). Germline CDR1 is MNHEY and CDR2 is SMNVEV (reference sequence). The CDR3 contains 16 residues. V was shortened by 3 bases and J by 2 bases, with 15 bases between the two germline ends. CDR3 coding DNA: TGTGCCAGCAGTTTCTTGGGGGGGGCAAACACAGATACGCAGTATTTT. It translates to CASSFLGGANTDTQYF.

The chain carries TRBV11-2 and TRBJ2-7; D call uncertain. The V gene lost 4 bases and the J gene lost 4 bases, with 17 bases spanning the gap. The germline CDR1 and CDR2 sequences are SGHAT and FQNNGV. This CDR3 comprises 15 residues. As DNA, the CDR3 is TGTGCCAGCAGCTACGCCAGGTGGTCTCAATACGAGCAGTACTTC. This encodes CASSYARWSQYEQYF.

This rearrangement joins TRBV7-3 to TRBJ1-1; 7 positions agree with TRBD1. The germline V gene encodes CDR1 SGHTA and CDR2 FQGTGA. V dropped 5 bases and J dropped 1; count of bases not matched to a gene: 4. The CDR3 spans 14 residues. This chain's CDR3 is CASSPTGSNTEAFF. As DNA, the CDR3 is TGTGCCAGCAGCCCGACAGGGTCGAACACTGAAGCTTTCTTT.

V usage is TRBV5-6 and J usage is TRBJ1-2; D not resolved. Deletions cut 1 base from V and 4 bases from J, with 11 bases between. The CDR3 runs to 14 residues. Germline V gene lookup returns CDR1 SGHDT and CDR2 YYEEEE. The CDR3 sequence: CASSLSSLSYGYTF. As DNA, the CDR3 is TGTGCCAGCAGCTTGTCCAGTCTCAGCTATGGCTACACCTTC.

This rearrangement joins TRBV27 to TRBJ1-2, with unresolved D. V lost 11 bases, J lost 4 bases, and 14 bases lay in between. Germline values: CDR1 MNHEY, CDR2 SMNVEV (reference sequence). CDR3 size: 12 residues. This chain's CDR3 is CASRGGSYGYTF. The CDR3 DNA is TGTGCCTCCAGAGGAGGATCCTATGGCTACACCTTC.

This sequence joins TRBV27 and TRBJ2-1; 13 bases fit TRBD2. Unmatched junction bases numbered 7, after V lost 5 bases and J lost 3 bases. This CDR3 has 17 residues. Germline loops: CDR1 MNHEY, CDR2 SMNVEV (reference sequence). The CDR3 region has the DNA TGTGCCAGCAGTCCTCGACTAGCGGGGGGCCTCTACAATGAGCAGTTCTTC. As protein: CASSPRLAGGLYNEQFF.

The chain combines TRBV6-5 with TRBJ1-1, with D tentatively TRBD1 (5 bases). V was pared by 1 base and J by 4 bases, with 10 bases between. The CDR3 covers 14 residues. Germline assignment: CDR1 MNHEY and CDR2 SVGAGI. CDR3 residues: CASSYFRTFTEAFF. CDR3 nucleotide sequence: TGTGCCAGCAGTTACTTTCGGACATTCACTGAAGCTTTCTTT.

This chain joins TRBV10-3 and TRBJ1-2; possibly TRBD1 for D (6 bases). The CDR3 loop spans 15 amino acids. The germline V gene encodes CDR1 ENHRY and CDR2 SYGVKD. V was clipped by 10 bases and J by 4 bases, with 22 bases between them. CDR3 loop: CATGLPWPGVYGYTF. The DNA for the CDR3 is TGTGCCACCGGACTTCCTTGGCCAGGGGTCTATGGCTACACCTTC.

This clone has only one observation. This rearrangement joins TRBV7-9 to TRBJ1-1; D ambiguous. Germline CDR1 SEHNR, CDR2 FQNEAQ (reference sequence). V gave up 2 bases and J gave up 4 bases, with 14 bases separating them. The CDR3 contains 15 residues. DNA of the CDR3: TGTGCCAGCAGCTTAATTCCCCCGGGGAGCACTGAAGCTTTCTTT. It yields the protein CASSLIPPGSTEAFF.

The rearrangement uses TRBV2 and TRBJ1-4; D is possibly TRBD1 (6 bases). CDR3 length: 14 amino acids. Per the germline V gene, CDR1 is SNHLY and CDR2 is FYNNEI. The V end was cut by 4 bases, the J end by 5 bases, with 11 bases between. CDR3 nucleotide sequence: TGTGCCAGCAGTGTCGGACAGTGGAATGAAAAACTGTTTTTT. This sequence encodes CASSVGQWNEKLFF.

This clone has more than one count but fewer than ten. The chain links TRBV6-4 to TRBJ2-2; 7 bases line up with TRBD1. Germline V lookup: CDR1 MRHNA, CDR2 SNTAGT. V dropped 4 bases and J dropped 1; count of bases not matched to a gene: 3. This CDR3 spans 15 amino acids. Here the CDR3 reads CASSARTGNTGELFF. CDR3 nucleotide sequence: TGTGCCAGCAGTGCCCGGACAGGGAACACCGGGGAGCTGTTTTTT.

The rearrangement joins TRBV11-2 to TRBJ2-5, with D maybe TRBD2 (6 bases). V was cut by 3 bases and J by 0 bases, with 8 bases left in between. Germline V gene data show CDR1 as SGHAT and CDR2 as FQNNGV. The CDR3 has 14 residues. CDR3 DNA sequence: TGTGCCAGCAGCTTCGGGGGATACCAAGAGACCCAGTACTTC. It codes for CASSFGGYQETQYF.

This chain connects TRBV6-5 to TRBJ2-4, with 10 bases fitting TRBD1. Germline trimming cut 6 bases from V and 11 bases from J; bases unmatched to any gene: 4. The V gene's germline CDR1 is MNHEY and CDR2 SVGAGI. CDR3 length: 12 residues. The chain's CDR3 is CASRDRGFFQYF. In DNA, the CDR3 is TGTGCCAGCAGGGACAGGGGGTTTTTTCAGTACTTC.

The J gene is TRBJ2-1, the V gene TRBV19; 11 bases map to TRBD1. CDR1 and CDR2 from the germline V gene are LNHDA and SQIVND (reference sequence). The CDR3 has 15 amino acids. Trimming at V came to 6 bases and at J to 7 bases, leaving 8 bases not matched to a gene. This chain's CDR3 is CASRDFGTGGNEQFF. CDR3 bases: TGTGCCAGTAGGGACTTCGGGACAGGGGGGAATGAGCAGTTCTTC.

The CDR3 sequence: CASSSQGVYGYTF. The DNA for the CDR3 is TGTGCCAGCAGCTCACAGGGTGTCTATGGCTACACCTTC. The V and J genes are TRBV7-2 and TRBJ1-2, with D perhaps matching TRBD1 (6 bases). V gave up 4 bases and J gave up 4 bases, with 10 bases separating them. The CDR3 has 13 residues. Germline V gene sequence: CDR1 SGHTA, CDR2 FQGNSA.

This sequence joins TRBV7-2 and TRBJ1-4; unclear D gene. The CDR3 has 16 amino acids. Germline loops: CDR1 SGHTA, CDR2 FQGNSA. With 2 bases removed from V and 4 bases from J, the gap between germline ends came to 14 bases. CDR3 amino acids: CASSLPMWEGNEKLFF. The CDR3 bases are TGTGCCAGCAGCTTACCCATGTGGGAGGGTAATGAAAAACTGTTTTTT. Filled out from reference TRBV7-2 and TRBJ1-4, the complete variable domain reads GAGVSQSPSNKVTEKGKDVELRCDPISGHTALYWYRQSLGQGLEFLIYFQGNSAPDKSGLPSDRFSAERTGGSVSTLTIQRTQQEDSAVYLCASSLPMWEGNEKLFFGSGTQLSVL.

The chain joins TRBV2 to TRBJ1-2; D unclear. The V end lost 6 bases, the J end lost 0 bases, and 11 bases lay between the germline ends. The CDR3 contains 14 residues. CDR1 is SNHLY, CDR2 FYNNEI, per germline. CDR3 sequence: CASRLPGSNYGYTF. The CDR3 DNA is TGTGCCAGCAGGTTACCCGGGTCTAACTATGGCTACACCTTC.

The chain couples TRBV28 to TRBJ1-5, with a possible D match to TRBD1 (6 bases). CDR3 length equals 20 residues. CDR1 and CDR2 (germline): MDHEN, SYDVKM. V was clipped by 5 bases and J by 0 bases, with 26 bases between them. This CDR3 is CASSPPSPGLGAYSNQPQHF. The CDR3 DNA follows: TGTGCCAGCAGTCCACCTAGCCCCGGGCTGGGGGCCTATAGCAATCAGCCCCAGCATTTT.

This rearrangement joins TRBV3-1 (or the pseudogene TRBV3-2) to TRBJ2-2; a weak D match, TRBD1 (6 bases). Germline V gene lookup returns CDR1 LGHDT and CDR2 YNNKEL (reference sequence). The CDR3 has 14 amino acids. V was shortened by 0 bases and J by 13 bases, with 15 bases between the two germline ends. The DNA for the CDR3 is TGTGCCAGCAGCCAAGATTTGGGGACACCCCGGCTGTTTTTT. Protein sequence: CASSQDLGTPRLFF.

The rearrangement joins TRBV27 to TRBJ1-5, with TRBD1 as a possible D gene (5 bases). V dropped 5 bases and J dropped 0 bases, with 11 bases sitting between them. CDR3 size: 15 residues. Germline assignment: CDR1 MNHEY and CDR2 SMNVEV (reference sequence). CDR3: CASSPGHLSNQPQHF. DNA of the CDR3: TGTGCCAGCAGTCCCGGACACCTTAGCAATCAGCCCCAGCATTTT.